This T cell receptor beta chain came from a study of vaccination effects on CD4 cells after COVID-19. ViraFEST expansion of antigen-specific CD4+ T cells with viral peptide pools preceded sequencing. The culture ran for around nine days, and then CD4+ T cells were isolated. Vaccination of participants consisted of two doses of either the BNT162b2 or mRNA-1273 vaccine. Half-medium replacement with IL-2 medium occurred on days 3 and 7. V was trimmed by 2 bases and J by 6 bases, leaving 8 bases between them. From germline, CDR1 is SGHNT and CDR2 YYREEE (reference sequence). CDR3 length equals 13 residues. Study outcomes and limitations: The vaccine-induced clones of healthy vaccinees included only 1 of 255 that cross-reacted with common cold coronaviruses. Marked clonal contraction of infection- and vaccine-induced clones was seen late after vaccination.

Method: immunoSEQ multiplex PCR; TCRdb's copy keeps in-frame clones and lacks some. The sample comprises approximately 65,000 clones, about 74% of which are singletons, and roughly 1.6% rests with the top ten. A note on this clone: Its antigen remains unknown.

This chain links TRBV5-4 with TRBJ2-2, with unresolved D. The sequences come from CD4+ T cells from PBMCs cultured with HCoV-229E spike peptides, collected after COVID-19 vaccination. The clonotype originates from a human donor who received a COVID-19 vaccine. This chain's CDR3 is CASSFSSAGELFF. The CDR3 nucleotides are TGTGCCAGCAGCTTCTCCAGCGCCGGGGAGCTGTTTTTT.